A single sample is the source of the 17 T cell receptor beta chains below, sequenced in a study of blood T cell repertoires in COVID-19. Assay: immunoSEQ multiplex PCR; the TCRdb copy retains only in-frame clones and omits some. The data show about 81,000 clones, with about 88% seen just once and approximately 12% held by the top ten. Sequencing was done on a sample of peripheral blood. These TCRs come from a man between 65 and 85 years old with active or convalescent COVID-19.

The rearrangement joins TRBV18 to TRBJ2-1; TRBD1 might be the D (6 bases). CDR3 length equals 14 residues. Trimming took off 6 bases at V and 4 bases at J, with 13 bases between the two ends. Looked up from germline, CDR1 is KGHSH and CDR2 is LQKENI. The CDR3 is CASSLSDRYNEQFF. CDR3 bases: TGTGCCAGCTCTTTGTCCGACAGGTACAATGAGCAGTTCTTC. Supplemented by reference TRBV18 and TRBJ2-1, the full variable domain reads NAGVMQNPRHLVRRRGQEARLRCSPMKGHSHVYWYRQLPEEGLKFMVYLQKENIIDESGMPKERFSAEFPKEGPSILRIQQVVRGDSAAYFCASSLSDRYNEQFFGPGTRLTVL.

The chain recombines TRBV19 with TRBJ1-1; 9 bases line up with TRBD1. After removal of 6 bases from V and 2 bases from J, the junction contained 7 bases not matched to a gene. Germline CDR1 LNHDA, CDR2 SQIVND (reference sequence). This CDR3 spans 15 amino acids. The CDR3 nucleotides are TGTGCCAGTAGGGACAGGGGAGTTGTTAACACTGAAGCTTTCTTT. The encoded protein is CASRDRGVVNTEAFF.

J is TRBJ2-6 and V is TRBV29-1, with 7 bases that match TRBD2. CDR1 is SQVTM, CDR2 ANQGSEA, per germline. The CDR3 extends over 14 amino acids. The J segment lost 0 bases and the V segment lost 4 bases, leaving 0 bases of the junction unmatched. CDR3 in amino acids: CSVGGGSGANVLTF. The CDR3 nucleotides read TGCAGCGTTGGCGGGGGCTCTGGGGCCAACGTCCTGACTTTC.

The chain recombines TRBV19 with TRBJ1-2; D gene uncertain. The CDR3 runs 13 residues. V was clipped by 3 bases and J by 4 bases, with 9 bases between them. Germline lookup yields CDR1 LNHDA and CDR2 SQIVND (reference sequence). The DNA of the CDR3 is TGTGCCAGTAGTATTGGAGCCACCTATGGCTACACCTTC. Translation: CASSIGATYGYTF.

The chain links TRBV5-1 to TRBJ2-7; 11 nucleotides agree with TRBD1. The CDR3 sequence is 16 residues long. CDR1 SGHRS and CDR2 YFSETQ come from the germline V gene. The ends lost 7 bases at V and 0 bases at J; junction bases unmatched: 9. CDR3 protein: CASRRTGTGGSYEQYF. CDR3 sequence (DNA): TGCGCCAGCCGCCGGACCGGGACAGGGGGCTCCTACGAGCAGTACTTC.

This chain connects TRBV19 to TRBJ2-4; D gene unclear. Looked up from germline, CDR1 is LNHDA and CDR2 is SQIVND (reference sequence). CDR3 length: 18 amino acids. Trimming shortened V by 5 bases and J by 0 bases, and 20 bases separated the two germline ends. The CDR3 coding sequence is TGTGCCAGTAGTCCCAGCCCCAGGCAGGCGCTAGCCAAAAACATTCAGTACTTC. It specifies CASSPSPRQALAKNIQYF.

The chain uses TRBV5-1 and TRBJ1-2; 11 positions match TRBD1. V was pared by 5 bases and J by 4 bases, with 7 bases of the junction left unmatched. Germline loops: CDR1 SGHRS, CDR2 YFSETQ. CDR3 length: 15 residues. The CDR3 DNA is TGCGCCAGCAGAGGTTCCGGGACAGGGGGCTATGGCTACACCTTC. This encodes CASRGSGTGGYGYTF.

About this clone: A read error may produce the germline difference seen at one junction end. The chain carries TRBV2 and TRBJ1-1; D perhaps matches TRBD1 (6 bases). The CDR3 is made up of 12 amino acids. Per the germline V gene, CDR1 is SNHLY and CDR2 is FYNNEI. CDR3 protein: CASRRRDTEAFF. In DNA, the CDR3 is TGTGCCAGCCGGAGACGGGACACCGAAGCTTTCTTT.

The CDR3 protein is CSVGWGRNEQFF. DNA for the CDR3: TGCAGCGTTGGGTGGGGGCGGAATGAGCAGTTCTTC. This chain connects TRBV29-1 to TRBJ2-1; D possibly corresponds to TRBD1 (6 bases). Germline V gene sequence: CDR1 SQVTM, CDR2 ANQGSEA. Deletions cut 4 bases from V and 7 bases from J, with 11 bases between. The CDR3 spans 12 residues.

The chain has TRBV3-1 (or the pseudogene TRBV3-2) and TRBJ2-5; no clear D. Germline loops: CDR1 LGHDT, CDR2 YNNKEL (reference sequence). Deletions cut 1 base from V and 5 bases from J, with 14 bases between. The CDR3 sequence is 15 residues long. The CDR3 DNA sequence: TGTGCCAGCAGCCAAGCTAGAAACCCCTTCGAGACCCAGTACTTC. This encodes CASSQARNPFETQYF.

The chain uses TRBV7-9 and TRBJ2-1; the match to TRBD1 covers 9 bases. CDR1 SEHNR and CDR2 FQNEAQ come from the germline V gene (reference sequence). The trim removed 5 bases at V and 4 bases at J, leaving 6 bases unmatched. The CDR3 has 15 residues. As DNA, the CDR3 is TGTGCCAGCAGCATAGACAGGGGGGGATACAATGAGCAGTTCTTC. Protein sequence: CASSIDRGGYNEQFF.

This clone was recorded a few times. The chain is built from TRBV7-3 and TRBJ2-1; TRBD2 aligns across 7 bases. The CDR3 has 18 residues. V was clipped by 1 base and J by 8 bases; unmatched bases: 17. The germline gives CDR1 SGHTA, CDR2 FQGTGA. For the CDR3, the DNA is TGTGCCAGCAGCTTAATACTTCGACGGGGGGACTCACCCGATGAGCAGTTCTTC. This translates into CASSLILRRGDSPDEQFF.

The chain employs TRBV24-1 and TRBJ2-2; D is perhaps TRBD1 (5 bases). The CDR3 is 15 amino acids. V lost 5 bases, J lost 7 bases, and 16 bases lay in between. The germline gives CDR1 KGHDR, CDR2 SFDVKD. In DNA, the CDR3 is TGTGCCACCAGTGGGGCCGTAGGGGCGAGCGGGGAGCTGTTTTTT. This sequence encodes CATSGAVGASGELFF.

The chain recombines TRBV16 with TRBJ2-5; 11 nucleotides agree with TRBD2. Germline-derived CDR1 and CDR2 are KGHSY and FQNENV. The CDR3 is 19 amino acids. V lost 1 base to trimming and J lost 5 bases; unmatched junction nucleotides: 15. In DNA, the CDR3 is TGTGCCAGCAGCCAATGGGGGACAGTGACTAGCGGGGACAAGGAGACCCAGTACTTC. Encoded protein: CASSQWGTVTSGDKETQYF. The whole variable domain, filled in from reference TRBV16 and TRBJ2-5, reads GEEVAQTPKHLVRGEGQKAKLYCAPIKGHSYVFWYQQVLKNEFKFLISFQNENVFDETGMPKERFSAKCLPNSPCSLEIQATKLEDSAVYFCASSQWGTVTSGDKETQYFGPGTRLLVL.

This clone has only one observation. The chain uses TRBV3-1 (or the pseudogene TRBV3-2) and TRBJ2-1; 10 bases are shared with TRBD2. CDR3 length: 15 residues. CDR1 and CDR2 (germline): LGHDT, YNNKEL (reference sequence). V shed 4 bases, J shed 4 bases, and the junction held 4 bases outside the gene matches. The CDR3 region is CASSPTAGGYNEQFF. The CDR3 coding sequence is TGTGCCAGCAGCCCGACAGCGGGGGGGTACAATGAGCAGTTCTTC.

This sequence joins TRBV30 and TRBJ1-4, with no clear D. The ends were cut back, 2 bases at V and 7 bases at J, with 5 bases in the middle. Germline V gives CDR1 GTSNPN, CDR2 SVGIG (reference sequence). This CDR3 has 11 residues. DNA of the CDR3: TGTGCCTGGAGTAGGAGTGAAAAACTGTTTTTT. This encodes CAWSRSEKLFF. Together with reference TRBV30 and TRBJ1-4, the CDR3 gives the full variable domain: SQTIHQWPATLVQPVGSPLSLECTVEGTSNPNLYWYRQAAGRGLQLLFYSVGIGQISSEVPQNLSASRPQDRQFILSSKKLLLSDSGFYLCAWSRSEKLFFGSGTQLSVL.

J is TRBJ1-1 and V is TRBV7-9; TRBD1 matches 8 bases. The germline V gene encodes CDR1 SEHNR and CDR2 FQNEAQ (reference sequence). The CDR3 length is 17 residues. V shed 0 bases and J 0 bases; nucleotides not matched to a gene: 6. In nucleotides, the CDR3 is TGTGCCAGCAGCTTAGCGGTCAGGGGGCTGCTGAACACTGAAGCTTTCTTT. This codes for CASSLAVRGLLNTEAFF.